The clone carrying this T cell receptor beta chain has a count of ten or more. Time point noted: newly diagnosed GD, antithyroid drugs for less than 3 months. After RNA was extracted from PBMCs, the TCR library was made from it. This entry comes from a study of regulatory T cells in long-lasting Graves disease. Combining iRepertoire HTBI primers with Arm-PCR of CDR3 regions, the authors built TCR beta libraries. TCRdb reprocessed the multiplex PCR reads with MiXCR, giving one entry per CDR3 protein. The sample contains hundreds of thousands of distinct CDR3 sequences, 16% of which appear only once. Germline lookup yields CDR1 SGHRS and CDR2 YFSETQ. The V gene lost 4 bases and the J gene lost 7 bases, with 9 bases spanning the gap. The CDR3 totals 11 residues. These data were also filed under a second study, of T cells in Graves' hyperthyroidism and ophthalmopathy.

The sequence was collected from a man in his late teens or twenties with Graves disease. The rearrangement uses TRBV5-1 and TRBJ2-7; D not resolved. Sequences were derived from peripheral blood mononuclear cells (PBMCs), sampled at new diagnosis, from a patient treated with antithyroid drugs. The CDR3 spells CASSQLGEQYF. In DNA, the CDR3 is TGCGCCAGCAGCCAGTTAGGGGAGCAGTACTTC.